A single sample gave rise to the 20 T cell receptor beta chains below, sequenced in a study of control samples from healthy donors and cancer patients. Libraries were prepared by immunoSEQ multiplex PCR; TCRdb keeps only in-frame clonotypes and omits some of them. The sample has some 150,000 clones, 85% to 95% seen once. Sequencing was performed on blood. The receptors shown here come from a man aged 40-55 years in good health.

The chain combines TRBV7-9 with TRBJ2-3; D remains ambiguous. Trimming left V 7 bases short and J 2 bases short, with 10 bases between. The CDR3 length is 13 residues. From germline, CDR1 is SEHNR and CDR2 FQNEAQ (reference sequence). CDR3 sequence reads: CASTRQVTDTQYF. CDR3 DNA: TGTGCCAGCACCCGACAAGTCACAGATACGCAGTATTTT.

The rearrangement uses TRBV4-3 and TRBJ2-7; the D call may be TRBD1 or TRBD2 (6 bases each). The CDR3 has 14 residues. V was clipped by 4 bases and J by 7 bases, with 17 bases between them. Germline V lookup: CDR1 LGHNA, CDR2 YSLEER. For the CDR3, the DNA is TGCGCCAGCAGCCTGACGGGGGCGCCTCGGGAGCAGTACTTC. It yields the protein CASSLTGAPREQYF.

V gene TRBV6-5 combines with J gene TRBJ1-1; D not certain. The CDR3 covers 14 residues. Trimming shortened V by 0 bases and J by 0 bases, and 5 bases separated the two germline ends. From germline, CDR1 is MNHEY and CDR2 SVGAGI. In nucleotides, the CDR3 is TGTGCCAGCAGTTACTCGAATCTGAACACTGAAGCTTTCTTT. Translated: CASSYSNLNTEAFF.

The rearrangement uses TRBV27 and TRBJ1-5; D possibly corresponds to TRBD1 (5 bases). Trimming took 9 bases from V and 2 from J, leaving 11 bases between them. CDR1 is MNHEY and CDR2 is SMNVEV in the germline V gene (reference sequence). CDR3 size: 13 residues. CDR3 DNA: TGTGCCAGGGGGCTAGGACGCAATCAGCCCCAGCATTTT. This gives the protein CARGLGRNQPQHF.

V usage is TRBV4-3 and J usage is TRBJ1-1, with unresolved D. CDR1 and CDR2 from the germline V gene are LGHNA and YSLEER. V dropped 0 bases and J dropped 2 bases, with 10 bases sitting between them. This CDR3 contains 15 residues. The CDR3 sequence is CASSQDLYVNTEAFF. CDR3 in DNA: TGCGCCAGCAGCCAAGATCTTTACGTAAACACTGAAGCTTTCTTT.

The V call is TRBV24-1, the J call TRBJ2-5; 9 bases map to TRBD1. Germline V gene sequence: CDR1 KGHDR, CDR2 SFDVKD. After removal of 5 bases from V and 7 bases from J, the junction contained 7 bases not matched to a gene. The CDR3 has 14 residues. DNA for the CDR3: TGTGCCACCAGTGCTTGGGGGACAGGGCTGACCCAGTACTTC. Translated: CATSAWGTGLTQYF.

This chain uses TRBV28 with TRBJ1-5, with 9 bases lining up with TRBD1. This CDR3 contains 17 residues. V lost 4 bases and J lost 5; bases outside the gene matches: 12. Germline lookup yields CDR1 MDHEN and CDR2 SYDVKM. CDR3: CASSSLGQGFKDQPQHF. The CDR3 bases are TGTGCCAGCAGTTCCCTAGGACAGGGGTTTAAGGATCAGCCCCAGCATTTT.

In the case of this clone: No DNA is shown, since the ends of the CDR3 on it are uncertain; the CDR3 is the one TCRdb lists. V usage is TRBV28 and J usage is TRBJ2-7; TRBD2, the D gene given by the table, was not confirmed from the DNA. Inclusive of both ends, the CDR3 amounts to 16 amino acids. Germline CDR1 is MDHEN and CDR2 is SYDVKM. The CDR3: CASSTSTRKLAYEQYF.

This rearrangement joins TRBV6-5 to TRBJ2-2; D not certain. V lost 2 bases to trimming and J lost 4 bases, with 11 bases between them. The CDR3 has 15 amino acids. Germline values: CDR1 MNHEY, CDR2 SVGAGI. CDR3 sequence (DNA): TGTGCCAGCAGTTACGTACCCCGAGGCACCGGGGAGCTGTTTTTT. Protein sequence: CASSYVPRGTGELFF.

CDR3 nucleotides: TGTGCCAGCAGTGATAGACAGGCACAGCCCCAGCATTTT. Its translation is CASSDRQAQPQHF. The chain uses TRBV19 and TRBJ1-5; the D gene is possibly TRBD1 (6 bases). This CDR3 spans 13 amino acids. Trimming stripped 9 bases from V and 7 bases from J, with 16 bases between. The germline gives CDR1 LNHDA, CDR2 SQIVND (reference sequence). Full variable domain (outside the CDR3, taken from reference TRBV19 and TRBJ1-5): DGGITQSPKYLFRKEGQNVTLSCEQNLNHDAMYWYRQDPGQGLRLIYYSQIVNDFQKGDIAEGYSVSREKKESFPLTVTSAQKNPTAFYLCASSDRQAQPQHFGDGTRLSIL.

The chain joins TRBV6-5 to TRBJ2-3; TRBD1 or TRBD2 may be the D gene (5 bases each). Germline CDR1 is MNHEY and CDR2 is SVGAGI. The CDR3 sequence is 15 residues long. V gave up 2 bases and J gave up 7 bases, with 16 bases separating them. The CDR3 coding sequence is TGTGCCAGCAGTTACGGGGGACGGACCGTGAATACGCAGTATTTT. It specifies CASSYGGRTVNTQYF.

This chain joins TRBV27 and TRBJ1-5; D may be TRBD1 (5 bases). Germline V gene lookup returns CDR1 MNHEY and CDR2 SMNVEV (reference sequence). The V gene lost 5 bases and the J gene lost 2 bases, with 16 bases spanning the gap. This CDR3 has 16 residues. This chain's CDR3 is CASSPLTGTRNQPQHF. CDR3 DNA sequence: TGTGCCAGCAGTCCCTTAACGGGGACCCGCAATCAGCCCCAGCATTTT.

The chain is built from TRBV2 and TRBJ1-2; no clear D gene. The CDR3 is 13 amino acids. Per the germline V gene, CDR1 is SNHLY and CDR2 is FYNNEI. Trimming took 6 bases from V and 4 from J, leaving 12 bases between them. The CDR3 reads CASRILGIYGYTF. The DNA for the CDR3 is TGTGCCAGCAGGATTCTAGGGATCTATGGCTACACCTTC.

The chain couples TRBV7-6 to TRBJ2-1; the D is unclear. Germline V gene sequence: CDR1 SGHVS, CDR2 FNYEAQ. The CDR3 is made up of 11 amino acids. V was trimmed by 5 bases and J by 10 bases, leaving 9 bases between them. This chain's CDR3 is CASSPEWEQFF. CDR3 bases: TGTGCCAGCAGCCCGGAGTGGGAGCAGTTCTTC.

A single count supports this clone. The V and J genes are TRBV7-9 and TRBJ2-3; D unclear. The ends were cut back, 4 bases at V and 4 bases at J, with 6 bases in the middle. Germline assignment: CDR1 SEHNR and CDR2 FQNEAQ (reference sequence). CDR3 length: 12 residues. CDR3 nucleotide sequence: TGTGCCAGCAGCTATACAGCAGATACGCAGTATTTT. Amino acids: CASSYTADTQYF.

The chain is built from TRBV10-1 and TRBJ2-7; D tentatively reads TRBD1 or TRBD2 (6 bases each). Trimming left V 0 bases short and J 7 bases short, with 13 bases between. The length of the CDR3 is 14 residues. Germline V gene lookup returns CDR1 WNHNN and CDR2 SYGVQD (reference sequence). As DNA, the CDR3 is TGCGCCAGCAGTGAGTCTGGTCAGGGGAGGGAGCAGTACTTC. Translation gives CASSESGQGREQYF.

The CDR3 spells CASSLIGTATLSEQYF. Written as DNA, the CDR3 is TGTGCCAGCAGTTTAATTGGCACCGCGACTCTCTCCGAGCAGTACTTC. This chain joins TRBV27 and TRBJ2-7; D is undetermined. Germline loops: CDR1 MNHEY, CDR2 SMNVEV (reference sequence). The CDR3 is 16 residues long. Trimming stripped 2 bases from V and 6 bases from J, with 20 bases between.

The rearrangement joins TRBV4-2 to TRBJ2-7; the D is unclear. The CDR3 spans 15 residues. CDR1 and CDR2 (germline): LGHNA, YNFKEQ. Between the trimmed V and J ends, which lost 0 bases and 0 bases, there was a span of 9 bases. CDR3 residues: CASSQELTDSYEQYF. The CDR3 DNA reads TGTGCCAGCAGCCAAGAGTTAACAGACTCCTACGAGCAGTACTTC.

Regarding this clone: The same CDR3 can be traced to other DNA sequences in this sample. This chain links TRBV19 with TRBJ2-3; D perhaps matches TRBD1 (5 bases). V was trimmed by 4 bases and J by 6 bases, leaving 20 bases between them. This CDR3 comprises 16 residues. Germline V gene lookup returns CDR1 LNHDA and CDR2 SQIVND (reference sequence). As DNA, the CDR3 is TGTGCCAGTAGTAAGAATAAGGGGTCTCCGGCGGATACGCAGTATTTT. This gives the protein CASSKNKGSPADTQYF.

The chain carries TRBV5-1 and TRBJ1-2; TRBD1 matches at 10 bases. Germline V lookup: CDR1 SGHRS, CDR2 YFSETQ. This CDR3 has 18 residues. Trimming at V came to 3 bases and at J to 0 bases, leaving 11 bases not matched to a gene. This chain's CDR3 is CASSYGTGDRGANYGYTF. Here the CDR3 DNA reads TGCGCCAGCAGCTATGGGACCGGGGACAGGGGTGCTAACTATGGCTACACCTTC.